The present entry profiles one T cell receptor (beta chain) with its context. This record comes from a study of blood T cell repertoires in COVID-19. For the study at large: T cells, B-cell-depleted T cells, or PBMCs provided the cDNA or gDNA that served as material.

CDR1 is MDHEN and CDR2 is SYDVKM in the germline V gene. This CDR3 is built from 13 residues. Between the trimmed V and J ends, which lost 7 bases and 4 bases, there was a span of 14 bases. Original data processing: Estimates of nucleated cell counts were drawn from the amplification of reference gene primers. Produced via immunoSEQ multiplex PCR; TCRdb's table is partial and in-frame only. That table gives V, J and clone size, and the DNA gave D and trimming. The sample includes about 250,000 clones, about nine tenths of them seen just once. This receptor was taken from a woman aged 30 to 39 with COVID-19, enrolled during active disease. The chain couples TRBV28 to TRBJ2-7, with D hard to call. The sample taken for sequencing was peripheral blood. The CDR3 loop reads CASTPQNIYEQYF. CDR3 nucleotide sequence: TGTGCCAGCACCCCCCAGAATATTTACGAGCAGTACTTC. The full variable domain, rest sourced from reference TRBV28 and TRBJ2-7, is DVKVTQSSRYLVKRTGEKVFLECVQDMDHENMFWYRQDPGLGLRLIYFSYDVKMKEKGDIPEGYSVSREKKERFSLILESASTNQTSMYLCASTPQNIYEQYFGPGTRLTVT.